This T cell receptor beta chain was observed in a study of blood T cell repertoires in COVID-19. Across the study: Material from acute and convalescent COVID-19 was sourced from the United States, Italy and Spain.

The CDR3 is made up of 15 amino acids. Germline V gene lookup returns CDR1 SGHVS and CDR2 FQNEAQ. V lost 4 bases and J lost 7; bases outside the gene matches: 9. Participants were placed into cohorts based on the clinical history they reported. TCRdb keeps only in-frame clones here, not all; method: immunoSEQ multiplex PCR. Among 200,000 to 250,000 clones, approximately 80% were seen once, and the ten largest hold about 1.8%. The receptor comes from a man aged 60-69 years who had recovered from COVID-19. The chain couples TRBV7-8 to TRBJ1-2; the match to TRBD1 covers 10 bases. The sequenced sample was PBMCs or T cells enriched from blood (not recorded which). In nucleotides, the CDR3 is TGTGCCAGCAGCTGGGATGGGACAGGGGTTAGTGGCTACACCTTC. It yields the protein CASSWDGTGVSGYTF.